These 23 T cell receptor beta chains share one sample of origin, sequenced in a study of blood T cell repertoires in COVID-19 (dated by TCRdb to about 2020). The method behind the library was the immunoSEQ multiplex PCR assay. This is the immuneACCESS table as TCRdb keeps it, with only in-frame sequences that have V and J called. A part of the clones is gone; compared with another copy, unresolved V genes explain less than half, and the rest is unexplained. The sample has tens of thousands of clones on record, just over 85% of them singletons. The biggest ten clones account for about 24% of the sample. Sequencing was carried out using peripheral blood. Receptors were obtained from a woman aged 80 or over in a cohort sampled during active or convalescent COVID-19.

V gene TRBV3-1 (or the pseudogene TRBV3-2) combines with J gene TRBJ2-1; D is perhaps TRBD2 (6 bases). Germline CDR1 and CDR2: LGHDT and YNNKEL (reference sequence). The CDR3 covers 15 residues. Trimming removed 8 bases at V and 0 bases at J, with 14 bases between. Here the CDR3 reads CASAHSGSSYNEQFF. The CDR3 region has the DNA TGTGCCAGCGCGCATAGCGGAAGCTCCTACAATGAGCAGTTCTTC.

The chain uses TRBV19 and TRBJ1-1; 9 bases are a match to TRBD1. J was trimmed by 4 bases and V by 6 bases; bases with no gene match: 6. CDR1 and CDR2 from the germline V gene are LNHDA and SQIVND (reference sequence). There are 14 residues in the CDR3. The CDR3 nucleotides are TGTGCCAGTAGCGCACAGGGGGCCGGCACTGAAGCTTTCTTT. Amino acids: CASSAQGAGTEAFF.

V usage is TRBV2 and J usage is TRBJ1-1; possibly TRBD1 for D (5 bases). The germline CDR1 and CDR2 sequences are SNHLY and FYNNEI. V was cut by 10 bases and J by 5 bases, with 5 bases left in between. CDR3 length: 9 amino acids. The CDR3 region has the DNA TGTGCCAAGGGGACTGAAGCTTTCTTT. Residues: CAKGTEAFF.

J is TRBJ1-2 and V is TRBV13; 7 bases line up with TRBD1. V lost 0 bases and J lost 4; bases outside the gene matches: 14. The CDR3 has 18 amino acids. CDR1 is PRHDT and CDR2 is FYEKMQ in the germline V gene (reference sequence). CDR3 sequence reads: CASSLGRQGGRLGYGYTF. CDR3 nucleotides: TGTGCCAGCAGCTTAGGGCGACAGGGAGGCCGTCTTGGCTATGGCTACACCTTC.

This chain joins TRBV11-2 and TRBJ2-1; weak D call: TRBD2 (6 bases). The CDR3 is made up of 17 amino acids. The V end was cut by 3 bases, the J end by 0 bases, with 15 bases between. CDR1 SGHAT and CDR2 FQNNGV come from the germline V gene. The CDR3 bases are TGTGCCAGCAGCTTGCTACTAGCTCCCAGCTCCTACAATGAGCAGTTCTTC. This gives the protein CASSLLLAPSSYNEQFF. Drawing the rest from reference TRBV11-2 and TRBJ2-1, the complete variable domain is EAGVAQSPRYKIIEKRQSVAFWCNPISGHATLYWYQQILGQGPKLLIQFQNNGVVDDSQLPKDRFSAERLKGVDSTLKIQPAKLEDSAVYLCASSLLLAPSSYNEQFFGPGTRLTVL.

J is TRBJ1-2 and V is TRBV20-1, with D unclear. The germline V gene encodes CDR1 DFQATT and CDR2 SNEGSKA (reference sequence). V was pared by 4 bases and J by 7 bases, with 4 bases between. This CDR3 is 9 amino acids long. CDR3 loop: CSAILGYTF. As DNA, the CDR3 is TGCAGTGCTATTCTTGGCTACACCTTC.

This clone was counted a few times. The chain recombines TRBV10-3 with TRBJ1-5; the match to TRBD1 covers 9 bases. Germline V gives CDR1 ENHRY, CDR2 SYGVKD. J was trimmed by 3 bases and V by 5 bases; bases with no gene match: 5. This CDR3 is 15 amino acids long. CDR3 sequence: CAISQGQGANQPQHF. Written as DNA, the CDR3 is TGTGCCATCAGTCAGGGACAGGGCGCCAATCAGCCCCAGCATTTT.

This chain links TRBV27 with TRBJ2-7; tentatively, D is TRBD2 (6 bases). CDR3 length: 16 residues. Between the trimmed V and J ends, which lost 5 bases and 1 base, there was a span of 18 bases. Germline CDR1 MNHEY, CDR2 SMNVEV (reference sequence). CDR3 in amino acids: CASSPSGLRPSYEQYF. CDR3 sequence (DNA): TGTGCCAGCAGTCCCTCGGGACTCCGACCATCCTACGAGCAGTACTTC.

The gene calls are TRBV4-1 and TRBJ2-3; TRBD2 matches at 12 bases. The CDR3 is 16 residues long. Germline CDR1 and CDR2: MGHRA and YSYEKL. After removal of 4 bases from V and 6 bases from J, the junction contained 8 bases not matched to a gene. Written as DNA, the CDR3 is TGCGCCAGCAGCCTCCTAGCGGGAGGGTCGCCCGATACGCAGTATTTT. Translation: CASSLLAGGSPDTQYF.

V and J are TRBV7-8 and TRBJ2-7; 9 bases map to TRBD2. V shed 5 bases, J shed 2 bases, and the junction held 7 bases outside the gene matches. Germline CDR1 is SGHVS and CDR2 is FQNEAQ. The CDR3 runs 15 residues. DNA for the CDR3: TGTGCCAGCAGCAGAACGACTAGCGGACCCTACGAGCAGTACTTC. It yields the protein CASSRTTSGPYEQYF.

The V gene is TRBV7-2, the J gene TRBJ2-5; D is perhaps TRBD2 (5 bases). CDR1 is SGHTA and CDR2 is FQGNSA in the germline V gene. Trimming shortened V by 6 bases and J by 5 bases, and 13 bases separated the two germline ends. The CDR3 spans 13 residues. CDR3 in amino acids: CASSTGYRETQYF. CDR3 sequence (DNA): TGTGCCAGCAGTACGGGATATCGGGAGACCCAGTACTTC. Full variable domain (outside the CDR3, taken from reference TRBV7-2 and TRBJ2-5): GAGVSQSPSNKVTEKGKDVELRCDPISGHTALYWYRQSLGQGLEFLIYFQGNSAPDKSGLPSDRFSAERTGGSVSTLTIQRTQQEDSAVYLCASSTGYRETQYFGPGTRLLVL.

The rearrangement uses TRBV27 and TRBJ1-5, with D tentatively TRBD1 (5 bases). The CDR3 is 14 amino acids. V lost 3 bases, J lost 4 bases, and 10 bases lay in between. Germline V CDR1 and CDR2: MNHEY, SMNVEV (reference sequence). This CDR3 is CASSFSGWNQPQHF. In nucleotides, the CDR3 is TGTGCCAGCAGTTTTTCAGGGTGGAATCAGCCCCAGCATTTT.

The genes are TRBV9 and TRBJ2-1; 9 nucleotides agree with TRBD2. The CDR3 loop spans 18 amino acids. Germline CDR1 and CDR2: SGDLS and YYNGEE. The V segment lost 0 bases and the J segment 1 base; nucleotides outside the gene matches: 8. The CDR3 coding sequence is TGTGCCAGCAGCGTAGCAGGCCTAGCGGGGCCTTCCTACAATGAGCAGTTCTTC. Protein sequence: CASSVAGLAGPSYNEQFF.

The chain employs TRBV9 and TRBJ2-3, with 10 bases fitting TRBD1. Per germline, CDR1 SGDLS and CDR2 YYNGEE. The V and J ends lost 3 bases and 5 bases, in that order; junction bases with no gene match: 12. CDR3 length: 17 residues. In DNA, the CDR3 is TGTGCCAGCAGCGGTGGTGGGAAGACAGGGGGCGTAGATACGCAGTATTTT. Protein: CASSGGGKTGGVDTQYF.

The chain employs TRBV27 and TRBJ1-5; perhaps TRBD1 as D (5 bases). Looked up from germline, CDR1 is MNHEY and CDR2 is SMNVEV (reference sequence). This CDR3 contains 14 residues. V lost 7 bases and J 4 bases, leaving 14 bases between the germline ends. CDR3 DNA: TGTGCCAGCAACCGGGACGGGAGAAATCAGCCCCAGCATTTT. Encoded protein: CASNRDGRNQPQHF.

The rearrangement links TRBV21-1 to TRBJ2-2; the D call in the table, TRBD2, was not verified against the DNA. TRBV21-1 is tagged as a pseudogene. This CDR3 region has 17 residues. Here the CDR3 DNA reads TGTGCCAGCAGCAGAGAACTAGCGGGGGGGAACACCGGGGAGCTGTTTTTT. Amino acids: CASSRELAGGNTGELFF.

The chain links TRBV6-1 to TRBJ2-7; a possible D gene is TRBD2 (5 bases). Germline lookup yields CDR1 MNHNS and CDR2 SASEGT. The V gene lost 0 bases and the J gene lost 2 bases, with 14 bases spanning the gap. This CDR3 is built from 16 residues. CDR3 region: CASSEAYEGRPYEQYV. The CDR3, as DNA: TGTGCCAGCAGTGAAGCCTATGAGGGAAGACCCTACGAGCAGTACGTC.

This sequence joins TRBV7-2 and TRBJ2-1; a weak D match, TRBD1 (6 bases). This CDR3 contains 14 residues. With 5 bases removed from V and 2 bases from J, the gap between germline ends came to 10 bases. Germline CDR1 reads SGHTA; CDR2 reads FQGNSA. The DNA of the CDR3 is TGTGCCAGCAGCCCAAGGGACACCTACAATGAGCAGTTCTTC. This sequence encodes CASSPRDTYNEQFF.

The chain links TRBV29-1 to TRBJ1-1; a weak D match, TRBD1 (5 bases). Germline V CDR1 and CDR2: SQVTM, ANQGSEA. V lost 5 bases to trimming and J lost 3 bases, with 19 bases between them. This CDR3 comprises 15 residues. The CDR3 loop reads CSVTYLIWGDTEAFF. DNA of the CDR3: TGCAGCGTTACTTACCTTATCTGGGGGGACACTGAAGCTTTCTTT.

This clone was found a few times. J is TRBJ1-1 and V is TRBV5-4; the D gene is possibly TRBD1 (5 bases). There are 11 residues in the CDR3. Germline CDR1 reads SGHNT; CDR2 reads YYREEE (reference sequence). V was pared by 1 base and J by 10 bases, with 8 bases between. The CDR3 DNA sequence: TGTGCCAGCAGCTTGTGGGGCAGAGCTTTCTTT. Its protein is CASSLWGRAFF.

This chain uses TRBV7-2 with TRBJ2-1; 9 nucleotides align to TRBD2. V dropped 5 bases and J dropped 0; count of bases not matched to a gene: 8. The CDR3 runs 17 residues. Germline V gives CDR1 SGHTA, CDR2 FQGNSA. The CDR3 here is CASSRDYSGSSYNEQFF. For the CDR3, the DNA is TGTGCCAGCAGCAGAGATTATAGCGGGAGCTCCTACAATGAGCAGTTCTTC.

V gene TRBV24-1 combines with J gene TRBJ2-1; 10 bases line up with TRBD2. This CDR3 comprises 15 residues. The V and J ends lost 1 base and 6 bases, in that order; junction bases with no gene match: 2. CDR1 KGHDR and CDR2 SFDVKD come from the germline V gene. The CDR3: CATSDFGTSANEQFF. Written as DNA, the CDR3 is TGTGCCACCAGTGATTTTGGGACTAGCGCCAATGAGCAGTTCTTC.

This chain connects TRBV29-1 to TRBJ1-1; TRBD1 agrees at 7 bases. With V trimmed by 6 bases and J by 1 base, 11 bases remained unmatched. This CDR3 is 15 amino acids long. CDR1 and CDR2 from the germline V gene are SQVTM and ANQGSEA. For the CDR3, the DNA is TGCAGCGTGAAACGAGCGACAGGGAAGAACACTGAAGCTTTCTTT. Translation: CSVKRATGKNTEAFF.